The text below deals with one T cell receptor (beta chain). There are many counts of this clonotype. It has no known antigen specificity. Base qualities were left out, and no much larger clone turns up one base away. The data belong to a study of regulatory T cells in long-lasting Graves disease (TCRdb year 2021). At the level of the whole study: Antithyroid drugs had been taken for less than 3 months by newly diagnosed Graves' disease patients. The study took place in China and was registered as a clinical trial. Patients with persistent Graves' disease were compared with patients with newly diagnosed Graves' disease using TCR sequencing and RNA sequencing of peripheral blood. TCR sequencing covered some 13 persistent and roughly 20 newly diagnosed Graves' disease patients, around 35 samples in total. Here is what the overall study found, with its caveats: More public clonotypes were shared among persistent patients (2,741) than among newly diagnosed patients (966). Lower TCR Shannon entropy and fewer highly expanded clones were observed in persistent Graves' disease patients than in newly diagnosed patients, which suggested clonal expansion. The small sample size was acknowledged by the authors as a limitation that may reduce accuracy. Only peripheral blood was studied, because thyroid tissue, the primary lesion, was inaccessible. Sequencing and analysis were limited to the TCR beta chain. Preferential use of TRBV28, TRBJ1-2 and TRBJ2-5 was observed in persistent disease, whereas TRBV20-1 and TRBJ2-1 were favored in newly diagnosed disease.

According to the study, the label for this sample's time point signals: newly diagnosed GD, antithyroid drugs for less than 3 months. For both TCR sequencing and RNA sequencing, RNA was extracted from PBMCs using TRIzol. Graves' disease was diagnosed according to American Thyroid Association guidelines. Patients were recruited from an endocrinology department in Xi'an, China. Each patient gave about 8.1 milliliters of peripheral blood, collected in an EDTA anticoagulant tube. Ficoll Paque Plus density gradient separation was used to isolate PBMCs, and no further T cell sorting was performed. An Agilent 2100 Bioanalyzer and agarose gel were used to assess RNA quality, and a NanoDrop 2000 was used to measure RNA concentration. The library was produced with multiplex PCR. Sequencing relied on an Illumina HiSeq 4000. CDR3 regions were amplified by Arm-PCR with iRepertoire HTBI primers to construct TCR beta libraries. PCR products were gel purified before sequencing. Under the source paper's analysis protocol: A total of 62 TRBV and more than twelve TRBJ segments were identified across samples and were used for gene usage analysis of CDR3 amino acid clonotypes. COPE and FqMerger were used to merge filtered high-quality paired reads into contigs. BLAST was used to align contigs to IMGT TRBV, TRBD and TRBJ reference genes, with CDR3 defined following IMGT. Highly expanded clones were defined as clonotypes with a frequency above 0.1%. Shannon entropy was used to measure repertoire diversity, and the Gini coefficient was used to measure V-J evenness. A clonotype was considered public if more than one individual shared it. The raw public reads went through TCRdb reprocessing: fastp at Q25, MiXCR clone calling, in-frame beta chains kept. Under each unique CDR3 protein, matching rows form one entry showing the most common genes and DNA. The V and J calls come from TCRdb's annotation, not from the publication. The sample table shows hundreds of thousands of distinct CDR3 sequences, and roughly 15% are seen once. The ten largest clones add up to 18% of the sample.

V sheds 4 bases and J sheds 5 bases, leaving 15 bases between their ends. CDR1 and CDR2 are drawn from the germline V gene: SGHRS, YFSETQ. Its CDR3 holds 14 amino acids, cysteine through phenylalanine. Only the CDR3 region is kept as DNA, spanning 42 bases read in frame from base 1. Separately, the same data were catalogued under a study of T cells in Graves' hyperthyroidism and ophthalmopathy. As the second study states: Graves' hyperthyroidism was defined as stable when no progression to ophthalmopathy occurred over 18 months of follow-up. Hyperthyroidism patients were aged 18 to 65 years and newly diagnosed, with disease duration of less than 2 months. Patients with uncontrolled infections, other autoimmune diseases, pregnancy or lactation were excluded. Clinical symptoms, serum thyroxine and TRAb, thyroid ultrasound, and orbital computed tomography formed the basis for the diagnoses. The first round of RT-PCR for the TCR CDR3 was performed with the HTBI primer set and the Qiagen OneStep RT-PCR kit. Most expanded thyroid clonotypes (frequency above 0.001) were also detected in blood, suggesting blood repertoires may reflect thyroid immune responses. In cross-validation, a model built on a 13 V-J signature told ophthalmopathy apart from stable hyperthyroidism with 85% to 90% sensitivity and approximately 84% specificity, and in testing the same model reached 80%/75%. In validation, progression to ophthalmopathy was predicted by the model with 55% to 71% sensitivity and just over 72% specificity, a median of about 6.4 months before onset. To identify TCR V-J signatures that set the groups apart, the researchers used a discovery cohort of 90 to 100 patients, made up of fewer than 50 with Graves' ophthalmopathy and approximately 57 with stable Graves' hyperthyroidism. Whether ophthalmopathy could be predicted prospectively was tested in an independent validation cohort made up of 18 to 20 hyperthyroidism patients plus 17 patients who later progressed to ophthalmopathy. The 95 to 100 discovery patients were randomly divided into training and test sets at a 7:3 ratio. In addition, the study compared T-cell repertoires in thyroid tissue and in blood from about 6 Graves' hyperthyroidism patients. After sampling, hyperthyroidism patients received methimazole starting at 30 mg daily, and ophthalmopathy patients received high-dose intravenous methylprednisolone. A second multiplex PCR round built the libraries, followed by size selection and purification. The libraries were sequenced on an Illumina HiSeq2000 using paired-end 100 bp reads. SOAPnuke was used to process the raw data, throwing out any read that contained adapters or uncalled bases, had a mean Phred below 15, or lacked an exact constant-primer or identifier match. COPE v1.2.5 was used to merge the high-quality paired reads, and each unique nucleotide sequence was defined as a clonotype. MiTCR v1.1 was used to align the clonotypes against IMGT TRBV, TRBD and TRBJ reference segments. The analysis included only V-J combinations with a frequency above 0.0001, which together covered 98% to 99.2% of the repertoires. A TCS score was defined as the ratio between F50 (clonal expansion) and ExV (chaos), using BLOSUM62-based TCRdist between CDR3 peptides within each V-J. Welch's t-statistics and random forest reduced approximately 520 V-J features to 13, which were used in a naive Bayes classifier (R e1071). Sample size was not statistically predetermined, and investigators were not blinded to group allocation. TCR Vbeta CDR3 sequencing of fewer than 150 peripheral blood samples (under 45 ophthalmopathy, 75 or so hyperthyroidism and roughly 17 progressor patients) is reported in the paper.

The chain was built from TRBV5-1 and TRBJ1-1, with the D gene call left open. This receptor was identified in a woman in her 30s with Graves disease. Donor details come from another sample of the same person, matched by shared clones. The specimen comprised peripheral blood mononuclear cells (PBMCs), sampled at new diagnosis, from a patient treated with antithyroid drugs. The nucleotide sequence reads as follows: TGCGCCAGCAGCCCCGGGGAGCGGTGGACTGAAGCTTTCTTT. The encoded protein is CASSPGERWTEAFF.